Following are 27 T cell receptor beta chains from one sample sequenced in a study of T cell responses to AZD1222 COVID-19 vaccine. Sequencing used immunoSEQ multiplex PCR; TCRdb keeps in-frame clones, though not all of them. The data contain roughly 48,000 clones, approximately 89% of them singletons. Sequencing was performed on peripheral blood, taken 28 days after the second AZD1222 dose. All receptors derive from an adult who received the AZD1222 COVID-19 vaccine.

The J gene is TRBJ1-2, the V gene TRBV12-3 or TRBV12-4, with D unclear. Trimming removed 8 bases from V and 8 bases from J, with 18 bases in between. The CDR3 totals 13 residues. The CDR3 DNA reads TGTGCCAGCGCATCCCAGGTCCGAAGGGGCTACACCTTC. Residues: CASASQVRRGYTF.

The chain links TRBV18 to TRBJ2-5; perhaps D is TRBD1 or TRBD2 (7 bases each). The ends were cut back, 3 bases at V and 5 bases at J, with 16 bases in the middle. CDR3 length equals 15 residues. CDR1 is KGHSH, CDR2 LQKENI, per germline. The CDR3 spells CASSPQGGSRETQYF. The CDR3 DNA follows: TGTGCCAGCTCACCGCAGGGGGGGTCGCGGGAGACCCAGTACTTC. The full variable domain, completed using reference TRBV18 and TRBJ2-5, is NAGVMQNPRHLVRRRGQEARLRCSPMKGHSHVYWYRQLPEEGLKFMVYLQKENIIDESGMPKERFSAEFPKEGPSILRIQQVVRGDSAAYFCASSPQGGSRETQYFGPGTRLLVL.

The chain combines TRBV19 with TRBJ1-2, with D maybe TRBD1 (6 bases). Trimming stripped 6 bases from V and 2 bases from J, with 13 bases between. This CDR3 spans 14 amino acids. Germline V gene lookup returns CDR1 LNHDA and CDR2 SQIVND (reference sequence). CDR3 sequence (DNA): TGTGCCAGTAGCCACAATCAGGGGAACTATGGCTACACCTTC. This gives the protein CASSHNQGNYGYTF.

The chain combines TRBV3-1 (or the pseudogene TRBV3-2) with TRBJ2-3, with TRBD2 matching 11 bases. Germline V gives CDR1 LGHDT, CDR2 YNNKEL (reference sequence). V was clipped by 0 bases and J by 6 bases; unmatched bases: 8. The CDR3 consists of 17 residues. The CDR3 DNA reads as TGTGCCAGCAGCCAAGATCGTAGCGGGGGGGCCAGGGATACGCAGTATTTT. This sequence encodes CASSQDRSGGARDTQYF.

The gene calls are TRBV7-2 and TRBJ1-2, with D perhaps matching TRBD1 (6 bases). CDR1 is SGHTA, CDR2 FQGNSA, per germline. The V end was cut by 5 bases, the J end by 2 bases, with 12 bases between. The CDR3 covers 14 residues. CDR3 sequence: CASSVSGTNYGYTF. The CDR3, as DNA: TGTGCCAGCAGCGTCTCCGGGACAAACTATGGCTACACCTTC.

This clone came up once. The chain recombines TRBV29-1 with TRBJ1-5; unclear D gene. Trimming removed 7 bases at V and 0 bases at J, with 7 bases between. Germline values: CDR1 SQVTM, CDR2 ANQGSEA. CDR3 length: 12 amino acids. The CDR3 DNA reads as TGCAGCGCCGGTTATAGCAATCAGCCCCAGCATTTT. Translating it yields CSAGYSNQPQHF.

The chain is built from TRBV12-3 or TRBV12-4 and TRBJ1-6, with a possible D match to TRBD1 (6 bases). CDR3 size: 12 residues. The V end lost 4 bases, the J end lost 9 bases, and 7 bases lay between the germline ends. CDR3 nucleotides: TGTGCCAGCAGTTCAGGGGCTTCACCCCTCCACTTT. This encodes CASSSGASPLHF.

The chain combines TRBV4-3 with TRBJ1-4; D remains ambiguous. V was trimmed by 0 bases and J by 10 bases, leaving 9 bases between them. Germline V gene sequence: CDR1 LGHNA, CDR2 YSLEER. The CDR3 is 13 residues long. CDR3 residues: CASSQDLGGKLFF. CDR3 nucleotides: TGCGCCAGCAGCCAAGATCTGGGCGGAAAACTGTTTTTT.

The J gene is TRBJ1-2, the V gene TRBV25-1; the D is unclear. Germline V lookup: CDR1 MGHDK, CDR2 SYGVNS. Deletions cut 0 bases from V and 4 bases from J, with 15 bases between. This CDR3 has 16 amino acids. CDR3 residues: CASSEYGSHGIYGYTF. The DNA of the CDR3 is TGTGCCAGCAGTGAATATGGCAGTCATGGGATCTATGGCTACACCTTC.

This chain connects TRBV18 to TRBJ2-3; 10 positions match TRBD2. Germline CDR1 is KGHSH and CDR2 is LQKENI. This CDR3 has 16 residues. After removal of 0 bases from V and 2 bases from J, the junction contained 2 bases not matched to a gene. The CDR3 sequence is CASSPPSGRNTDTQYF. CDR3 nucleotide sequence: TGTGCCAGCTCACCACCTAGCGGGAGGAACACAGATACGCAGTATTTT.

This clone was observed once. The CDR3 DNA sequence: TGTGCCAGCAGCTTGGGACAGTACAATGAGCAGTTCTTC. Encoded protein: CASSLGQYNEQFF. The chain has TRBV7-9 and TRBJ2-1; 7 bases map to TRBD1. V shed 3 bases and J 4 bases; nucleotides not matched to a gene: 0. The CDR3 consists of 13 residues. Germline V gives CDR1 SEHNR, CDR2 FQNEAQ (reference sequence).

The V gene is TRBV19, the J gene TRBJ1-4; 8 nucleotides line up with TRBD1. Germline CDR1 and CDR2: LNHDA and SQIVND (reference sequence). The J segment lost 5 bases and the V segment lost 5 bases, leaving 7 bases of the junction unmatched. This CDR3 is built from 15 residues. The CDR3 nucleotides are TGTGCCAGTAGTCTCTGGACAGGGAACAATGAAAAACTGTTTTTT. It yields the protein CASSLWTGNNEKLFF.

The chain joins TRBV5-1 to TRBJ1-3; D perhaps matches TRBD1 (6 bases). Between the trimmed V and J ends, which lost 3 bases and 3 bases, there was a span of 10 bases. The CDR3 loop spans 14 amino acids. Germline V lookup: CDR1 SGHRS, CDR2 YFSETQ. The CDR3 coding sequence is TGCGCCAGCAGCTCTACAGGGAGTGGAAACACCATATATTTT. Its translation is CASSSTGSGNTIYF.

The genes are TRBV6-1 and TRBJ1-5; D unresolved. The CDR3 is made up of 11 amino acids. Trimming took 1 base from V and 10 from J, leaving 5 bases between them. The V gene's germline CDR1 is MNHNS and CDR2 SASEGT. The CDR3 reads CASSEEGPQHF. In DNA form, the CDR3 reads TGTGCCAGCAGTGAAGAGGGTCCCCAGCATTTT.

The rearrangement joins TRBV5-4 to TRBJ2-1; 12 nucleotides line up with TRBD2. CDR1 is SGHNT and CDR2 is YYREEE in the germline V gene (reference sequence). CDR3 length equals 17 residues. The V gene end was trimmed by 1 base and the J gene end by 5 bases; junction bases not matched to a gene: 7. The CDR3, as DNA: TGTGCCAGCAGCTTGCCCTGGACTAGCGGGACTAACAATGAGCAGTTCTTC. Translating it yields CASSLPWTSGTNNEQFF.

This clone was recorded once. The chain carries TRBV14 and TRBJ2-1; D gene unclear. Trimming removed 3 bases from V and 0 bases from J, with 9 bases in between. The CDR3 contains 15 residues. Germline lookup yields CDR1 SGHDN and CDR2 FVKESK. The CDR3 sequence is CASSHGQNSYNEQFF. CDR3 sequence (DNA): TGTGCCAGCAGCCATGGCCAGAACTCCTACAATGAGCAGTTCTTC. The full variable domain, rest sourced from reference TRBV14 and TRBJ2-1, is EAGVTQFPSHSVIEKGQTVTLRCDPISGHDNLYWYRRVMGKEIKFLLHFVKESKQDESGMPNNRFLAERTGGTYSTLKVQPAELEDSGVYFCASSHGQNSYNEQFFGPGTRLTVL.

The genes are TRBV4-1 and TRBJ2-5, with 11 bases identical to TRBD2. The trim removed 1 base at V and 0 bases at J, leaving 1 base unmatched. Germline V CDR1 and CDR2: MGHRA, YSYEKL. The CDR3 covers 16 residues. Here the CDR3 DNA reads TGCGCCAGCAGCCAAGTACTAGCGGGAGACCAAGAGACCCAGTACTTC. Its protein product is CASSQVLAGDQETQYF.

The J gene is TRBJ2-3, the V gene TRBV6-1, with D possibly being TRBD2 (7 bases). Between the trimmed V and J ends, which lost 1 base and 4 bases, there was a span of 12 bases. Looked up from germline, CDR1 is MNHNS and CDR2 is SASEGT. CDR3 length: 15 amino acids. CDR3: CASSEGGGGADTQYF. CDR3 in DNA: TGTGCCAGCAGTGAAGGAGGGGGGGGTGCAGATACGCAGTATTTT.

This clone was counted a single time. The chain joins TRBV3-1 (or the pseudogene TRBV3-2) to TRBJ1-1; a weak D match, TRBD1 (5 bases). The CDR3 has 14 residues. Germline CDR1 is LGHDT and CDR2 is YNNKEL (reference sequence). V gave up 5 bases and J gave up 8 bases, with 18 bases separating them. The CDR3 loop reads CASSLGPMNREAFF. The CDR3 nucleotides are TGTGCCAGCAGCTTGGGACCGATGAACAGGGAAGCTTTCTTT.

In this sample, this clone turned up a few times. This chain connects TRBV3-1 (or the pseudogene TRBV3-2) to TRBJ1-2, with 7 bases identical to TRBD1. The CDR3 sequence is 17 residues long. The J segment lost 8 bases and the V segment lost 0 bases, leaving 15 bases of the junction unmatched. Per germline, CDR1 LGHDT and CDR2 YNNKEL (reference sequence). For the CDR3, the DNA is TGTGCCAGCAGCCAAGAACGTGTCGCAGGGGGGGCTTTCGGCTACACCTTC. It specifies CASSQERVAGGAFGYTF.

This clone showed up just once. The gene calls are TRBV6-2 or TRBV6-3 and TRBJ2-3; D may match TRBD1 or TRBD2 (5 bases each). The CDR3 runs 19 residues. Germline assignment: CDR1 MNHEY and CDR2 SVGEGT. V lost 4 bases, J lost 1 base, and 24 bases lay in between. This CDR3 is CASSFTTGPTGARTDTQYF. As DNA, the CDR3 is TGTGCCAGCAGTTTCACTACTGGCCCGACCGGGGCCCGCACAGATACGCAGTATTTT.

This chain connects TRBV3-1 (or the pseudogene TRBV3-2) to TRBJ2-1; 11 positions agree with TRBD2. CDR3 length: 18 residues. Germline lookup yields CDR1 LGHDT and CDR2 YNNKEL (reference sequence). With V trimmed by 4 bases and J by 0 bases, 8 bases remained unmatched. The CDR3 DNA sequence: TGTGCCAGCAGCCGAACTAGCGGGGGAATTGGCTCCTACAATGAGCAGTTCTTC. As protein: CASSRTSGGIGSYNEQFF.

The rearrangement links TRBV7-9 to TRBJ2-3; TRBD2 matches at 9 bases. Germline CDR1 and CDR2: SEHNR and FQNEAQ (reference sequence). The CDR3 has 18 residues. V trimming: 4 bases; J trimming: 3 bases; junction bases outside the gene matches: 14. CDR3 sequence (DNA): TGTGCCAGCAGCTCATGGGTGGGTAGCGGGAGTGTGACAGATACGCAGTATTTT. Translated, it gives CASSSWVGSGSVTDTQYF.

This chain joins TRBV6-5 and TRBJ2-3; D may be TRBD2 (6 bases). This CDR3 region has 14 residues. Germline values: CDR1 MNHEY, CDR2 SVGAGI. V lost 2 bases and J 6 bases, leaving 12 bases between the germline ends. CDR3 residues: CASSYMTRPDTQYF. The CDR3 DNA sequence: TGTGCCAGCAGTTACATGACTAGGCCGGATACGCAGTATTTT.

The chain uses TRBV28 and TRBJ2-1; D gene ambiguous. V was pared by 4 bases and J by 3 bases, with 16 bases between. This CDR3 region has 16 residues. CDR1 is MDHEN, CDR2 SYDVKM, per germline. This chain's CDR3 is CASSSLGADVYNEQFF. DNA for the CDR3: TGTGCCAGCAGTTCCCTTGGAGCCGACGTCTACAATGAGCAGTTCTTC.

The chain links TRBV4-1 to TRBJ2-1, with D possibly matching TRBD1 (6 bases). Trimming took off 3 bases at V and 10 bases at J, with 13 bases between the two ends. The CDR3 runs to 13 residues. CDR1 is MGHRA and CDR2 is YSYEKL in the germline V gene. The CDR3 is CASSHYREREQFF. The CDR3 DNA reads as TGCGCCAGCAGCCATTACAGGGAACGGGAGCAGTTCTTC.

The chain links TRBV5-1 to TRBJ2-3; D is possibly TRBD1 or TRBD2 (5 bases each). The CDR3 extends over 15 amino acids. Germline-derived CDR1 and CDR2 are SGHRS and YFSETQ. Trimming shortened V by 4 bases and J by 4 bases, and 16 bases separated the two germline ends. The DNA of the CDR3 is TGCGCCAGCAGCGGCCGGGACCTCAGGGCAGATACGCAGTATTTT. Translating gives CASSGRDLRADTQYF.